The source of this TCR beta chain is a study of low-dose radiotherapy and immunotherapy resistance in tumors. About the study: Per fraction, Cohort 1 was given 0.5 Gy every 2 weeks, for a total of 6.5 Gy. Intravenous nivolumab 240 mg every two weeks plus ipilimumab 1 mg/kg every six weeks was given to patients.

Alpha and beta chains were covered, as first-strand cDNA relied on TRAV- and TRBV-specific primers. TCRs were amplified for roughly 20 PCR cycles with a constant-region primer and V-primer adapter. Amplification of the isolated mRNA used in vitro transcription. TCRdb processed the reads anew with MiXCR; each CDR3 protein has one entry. The sample consists of over 70,000 distinct CDR3 sequences, less than 40% of them appearing once. As to time point: before trial treatment. Treatment of the donors consisted of nivolumab and ipilimumab (plus aspirin, low-dose cyclophosphamide and low-dose radiotherapy). The CDR3 spans 15 residues. V dropped 6 bases and J dropped 10; count of bases not matched to a gene: 15. The table lists this clonotype with many counts.

Here the sequenced sample was PBMCs, taken before treatment. The rearrangement uses TRBV12-3 or TRBV12-4 and TRBJ1-2; 9 nucleotides line up with TRBD1. The sequence was collected from a female donor with ovarian cancer. CDR3 sequence (DNA): TGTGCCAGCAGACCCGATCCGGGACAGGGTATAGTCTACACCTTC. It is translated as CASRPDPGQGIVYTF.